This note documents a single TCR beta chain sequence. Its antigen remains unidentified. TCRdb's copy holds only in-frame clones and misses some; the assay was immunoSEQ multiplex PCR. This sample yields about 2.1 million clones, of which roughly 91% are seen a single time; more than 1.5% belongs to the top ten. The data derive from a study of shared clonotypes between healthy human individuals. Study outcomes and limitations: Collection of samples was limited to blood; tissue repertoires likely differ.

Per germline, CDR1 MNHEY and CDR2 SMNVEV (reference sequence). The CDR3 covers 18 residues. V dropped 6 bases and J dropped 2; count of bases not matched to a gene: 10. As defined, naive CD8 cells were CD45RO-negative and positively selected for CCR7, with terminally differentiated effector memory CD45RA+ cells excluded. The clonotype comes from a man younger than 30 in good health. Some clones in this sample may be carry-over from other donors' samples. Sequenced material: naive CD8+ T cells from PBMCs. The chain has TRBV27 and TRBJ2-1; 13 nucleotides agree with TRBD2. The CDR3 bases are TGTGCCAGCAGAACCCCGGGACTAGCGGGGAAAGCCTACAATGAGCAGTTCTTC. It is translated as CASRTPGLAGKAYNEQFF.